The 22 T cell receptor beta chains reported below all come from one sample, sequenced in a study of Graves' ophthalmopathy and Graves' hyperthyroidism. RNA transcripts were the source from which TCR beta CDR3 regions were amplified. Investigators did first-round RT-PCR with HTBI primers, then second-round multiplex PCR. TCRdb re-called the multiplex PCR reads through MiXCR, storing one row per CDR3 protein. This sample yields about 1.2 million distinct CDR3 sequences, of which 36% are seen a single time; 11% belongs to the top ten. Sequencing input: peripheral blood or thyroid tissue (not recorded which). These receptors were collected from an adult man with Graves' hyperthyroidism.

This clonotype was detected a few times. The CDR3 DNA is TGTGCCACCAGCCTGGGGGGGAGGAATGAAAAACTGTTTTTT. Translated, it gives CATSLGGRNEKLFF. V is TRBV15 and J is TRBJ1-4, with D possibly matching TRBD1 (5 bases). The CDR3 is 14 residues long. CDR1 is LNHNV, CDR2 YYDKDF, per germline (reference sequence). V was shortened by 5 bases and J by 5 bases, with 12 bases between the two germline ends.

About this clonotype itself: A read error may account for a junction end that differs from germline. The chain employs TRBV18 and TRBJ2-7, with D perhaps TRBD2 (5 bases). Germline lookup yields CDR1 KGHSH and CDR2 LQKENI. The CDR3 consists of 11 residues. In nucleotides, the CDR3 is TGTACCAGCATCGGGGAGTACGAGCAGTACTTC. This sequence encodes CTSIGEYEQYF.

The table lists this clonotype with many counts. In nucleotides, the CDR3 is TGTGCCAGCAGTTTCGAGGGTAACTATGGCTACACCTTC. Translation: CASSFEGNYGYTF. The V gene is TRBV27, the J gene TRBJ1-2; no definite D call. The CDR3 has 13 amino acids. Trimming pared 3 bases from V and 1 base from J, leaving 6 bases between. CDR1 and CDR2 from the germline V gene are MNHEY and SMNVEV (reference sequence).

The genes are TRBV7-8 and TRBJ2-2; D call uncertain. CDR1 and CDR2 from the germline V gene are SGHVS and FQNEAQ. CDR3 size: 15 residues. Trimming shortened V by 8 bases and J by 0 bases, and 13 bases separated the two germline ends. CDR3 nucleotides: TGTGCCAGCTCACTAAACAGCGCGAACACCGGGGAGCTGTTTTTT. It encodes CASSLNSANTGELFF.

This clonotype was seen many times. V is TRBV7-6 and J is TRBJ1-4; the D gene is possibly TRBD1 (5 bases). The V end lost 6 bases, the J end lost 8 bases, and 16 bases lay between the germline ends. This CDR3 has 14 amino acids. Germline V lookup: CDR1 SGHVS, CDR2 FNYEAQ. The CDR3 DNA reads TGTGCCAGCAGTTCAGGGAAGGTTGACGAAAAACTGTTTTTT. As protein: CASSSGKVDEKLFF.

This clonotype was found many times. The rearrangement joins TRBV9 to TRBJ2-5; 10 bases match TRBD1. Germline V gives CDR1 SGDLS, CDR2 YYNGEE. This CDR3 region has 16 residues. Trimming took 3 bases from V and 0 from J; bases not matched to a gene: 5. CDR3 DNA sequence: TGTGCCAGCAGCGCCCAGGACAGGGGGTACCAAGAGACCCAGTACTTC. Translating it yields CASSAQDRGYQETQYF.

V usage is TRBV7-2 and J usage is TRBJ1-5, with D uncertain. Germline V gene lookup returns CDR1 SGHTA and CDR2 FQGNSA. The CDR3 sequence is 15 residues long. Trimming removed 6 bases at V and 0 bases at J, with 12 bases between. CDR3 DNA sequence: TGTGCCAGCAGTTATGAACAGTTTAGCAATCAGCCCCAGCATTTT. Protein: CASSYEQFSNQPQHF. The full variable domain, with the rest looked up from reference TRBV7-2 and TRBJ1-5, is GAGVSQSPSNKVTEKGKDVELRCDPISGHTALYWYRQSLGQGLEFLIYFQGNSAPDKSGLPSDRFSAERTGGSVSTLTIQRTQQEDSAVYLCASSYEQFSNQPQHFGDGTRLSIL.

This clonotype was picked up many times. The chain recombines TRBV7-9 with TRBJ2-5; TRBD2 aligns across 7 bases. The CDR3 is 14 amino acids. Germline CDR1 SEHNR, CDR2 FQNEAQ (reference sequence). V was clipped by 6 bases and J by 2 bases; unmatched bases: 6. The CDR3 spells CASSFSGAQETQYF. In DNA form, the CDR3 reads TGTGCCAGCAGTTTCAGCGGGGCGCAAGAGACCCAGTACTTC.

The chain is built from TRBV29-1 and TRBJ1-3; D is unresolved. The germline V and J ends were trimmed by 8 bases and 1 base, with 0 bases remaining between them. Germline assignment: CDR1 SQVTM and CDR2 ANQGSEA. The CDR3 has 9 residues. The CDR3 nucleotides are TGCAGCTCTGGAAACACCATATATTTT. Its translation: CSSGNTIYF.

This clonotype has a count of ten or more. The CDR3 bases are TGTGCCAGTAGTATCCAGATCTCCTACGAGCAGTACTTC. It is translated as CASSIQISYEQYF. This rearrangement joins TRBV19 to TRBJ2-7, with D unresolved. V lost 3 bases and J lost 0, with 6 bases in between. The CDR3 is made up of 13 amino acids. CDR1 LNHDA and CDR2 SQIVND come from the germline V gene (reference sequence). The full variable domain, rest sourced from reference TRBV19 and TRBJ2-7, is DGGITQSPKYLFRKEGQNVTLSCEQNLNHDAMYWYRQDPGQGLRLIYYSQIVNDFQKGDIAEGYSVSREKKESFPLTVTSAQKNPTAFYLCASSIQISYEQYFGPGTRLTVT.

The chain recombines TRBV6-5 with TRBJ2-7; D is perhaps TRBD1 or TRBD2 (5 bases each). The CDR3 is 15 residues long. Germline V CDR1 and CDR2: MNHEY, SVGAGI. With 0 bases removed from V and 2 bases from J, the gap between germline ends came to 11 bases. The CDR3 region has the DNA TGTGCCAGCAGTTACTCGGGGACGAATCCCTACGAGCAGTACTTC. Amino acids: CASSYSGTNPYEQYF.

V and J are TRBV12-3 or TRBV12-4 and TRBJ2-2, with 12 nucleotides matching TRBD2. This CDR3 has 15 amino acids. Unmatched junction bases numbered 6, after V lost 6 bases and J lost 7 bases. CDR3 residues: CASRRTSGNVGELFF. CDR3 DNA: TGTGCCAGCAGAAGGACTAGCGGGAACGTCGGGGAGCTGTTTTTT.

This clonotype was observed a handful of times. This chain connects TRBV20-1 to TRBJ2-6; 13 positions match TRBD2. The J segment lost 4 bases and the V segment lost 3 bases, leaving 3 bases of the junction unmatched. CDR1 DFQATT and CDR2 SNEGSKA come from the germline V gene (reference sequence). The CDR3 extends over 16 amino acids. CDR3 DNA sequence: TGCAGTGCTAGGACTAGCGGGAGGTACGGGGCCAACGTCCTGACTTTC. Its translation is CSARTSGRYGANVLTF.

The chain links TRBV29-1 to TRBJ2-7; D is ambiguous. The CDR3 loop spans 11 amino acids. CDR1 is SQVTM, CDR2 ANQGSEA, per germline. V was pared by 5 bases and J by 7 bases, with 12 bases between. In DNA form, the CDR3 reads TGCAGCGTTCGAAAGTACCAAGAGCAGTACTTC. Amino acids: CSVRKYQEQYF.

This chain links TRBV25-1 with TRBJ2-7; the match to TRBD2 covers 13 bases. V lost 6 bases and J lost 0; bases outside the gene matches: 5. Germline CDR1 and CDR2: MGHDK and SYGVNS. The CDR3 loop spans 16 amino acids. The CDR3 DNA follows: TGTGCCAGCAGCATGGGACTAGCGGGATTCTCCTACGAGCAGTACTTC. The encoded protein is CASSMGLAGFSYEQYF.

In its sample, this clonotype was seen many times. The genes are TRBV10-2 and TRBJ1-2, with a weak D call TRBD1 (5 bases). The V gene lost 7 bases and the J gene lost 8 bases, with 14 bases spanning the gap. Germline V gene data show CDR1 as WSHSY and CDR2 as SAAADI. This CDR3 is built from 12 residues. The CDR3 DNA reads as TGCGCCAGCACCCCTGCAGGGCTGGGCTACACCTTC. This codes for CASTPAGLGYTF.

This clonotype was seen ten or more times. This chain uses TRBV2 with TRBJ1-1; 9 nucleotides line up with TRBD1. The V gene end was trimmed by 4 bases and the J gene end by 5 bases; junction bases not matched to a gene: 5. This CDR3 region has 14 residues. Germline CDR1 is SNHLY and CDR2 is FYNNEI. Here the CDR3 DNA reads TGTGCCAGCAGTGCCGGACAGGGGAAGACTGAAGCTTTCTTT. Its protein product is CASSAGQGKTEAFF.

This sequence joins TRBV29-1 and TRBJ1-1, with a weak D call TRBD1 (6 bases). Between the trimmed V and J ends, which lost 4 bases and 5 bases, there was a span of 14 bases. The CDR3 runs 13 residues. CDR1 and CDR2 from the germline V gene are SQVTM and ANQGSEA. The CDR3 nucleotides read TGCAGCGTTGTCGGGGGCGGTAGGACTGAAGCTTTCTTT. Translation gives CSVVGGGRTEAFF.

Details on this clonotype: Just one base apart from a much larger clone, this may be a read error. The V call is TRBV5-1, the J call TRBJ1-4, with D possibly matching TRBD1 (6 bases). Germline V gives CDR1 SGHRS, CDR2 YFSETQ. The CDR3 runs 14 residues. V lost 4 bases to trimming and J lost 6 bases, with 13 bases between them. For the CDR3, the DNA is TGCGCCAGCAGCCGGACAGTTCTGGATGAAAAACTGTTTTTT. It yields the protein CASSRTVLDEKLFF.

As DNA, the CDR3 is TGTGCCATCAGTGAGTCGGATGGGGTAGGAGAGACCCAGTACTTC. Protein sequence: CAISESDGVGETQYF. The chain couples TRBV10-3 to TRBJ2-5; the D is unclear. The CDR3 loop spans 15 amino acids. Germline V CDR1 and CDR2: ENHRY, SYGVKD. V dropped 0 bases and J dropped 4 bases, with 12 bases sitting between them.

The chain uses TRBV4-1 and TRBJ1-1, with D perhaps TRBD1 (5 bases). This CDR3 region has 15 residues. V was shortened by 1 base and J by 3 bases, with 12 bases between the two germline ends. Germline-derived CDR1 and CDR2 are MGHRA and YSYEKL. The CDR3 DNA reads TGCGCCAGCAGCCAAGTGGCCAGGGCGGACACTGAAGCTTTCTTT. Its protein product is CASSQVARADTEAFF.

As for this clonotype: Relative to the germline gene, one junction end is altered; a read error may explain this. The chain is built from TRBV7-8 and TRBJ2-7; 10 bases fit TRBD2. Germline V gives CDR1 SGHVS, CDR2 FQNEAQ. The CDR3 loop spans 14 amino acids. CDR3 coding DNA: TGTGCCAGCAGCCACAGCGGCGGACTAGCGGCTGCCACCTTC. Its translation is CASSHSGGLAAATF.